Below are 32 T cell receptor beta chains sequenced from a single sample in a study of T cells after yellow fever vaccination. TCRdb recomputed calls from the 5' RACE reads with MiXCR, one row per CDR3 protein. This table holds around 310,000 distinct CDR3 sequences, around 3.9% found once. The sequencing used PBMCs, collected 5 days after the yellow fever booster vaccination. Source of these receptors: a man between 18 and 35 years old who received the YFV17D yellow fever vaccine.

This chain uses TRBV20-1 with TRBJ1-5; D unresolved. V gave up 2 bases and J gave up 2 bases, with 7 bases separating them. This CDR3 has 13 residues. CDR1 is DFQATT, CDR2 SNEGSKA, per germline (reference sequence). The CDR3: CSARKAGNQPQHF. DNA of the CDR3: TGCAGTGCTAGAAAAGCGGGCAATCAGCCCCAGCATTTT.

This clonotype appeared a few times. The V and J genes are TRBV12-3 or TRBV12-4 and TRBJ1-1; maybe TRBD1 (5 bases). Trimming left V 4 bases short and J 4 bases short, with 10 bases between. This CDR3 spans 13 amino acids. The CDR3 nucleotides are TGTGCCAGCAGTTGGGTTCAGGGCACTGAAGCTTTCTTT. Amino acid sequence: CASSWVQGTEAFF.

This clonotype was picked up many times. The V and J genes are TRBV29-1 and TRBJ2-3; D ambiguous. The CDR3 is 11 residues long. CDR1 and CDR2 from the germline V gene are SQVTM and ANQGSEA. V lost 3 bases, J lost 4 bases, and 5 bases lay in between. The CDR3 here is CSVDMSDTQYF. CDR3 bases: TGCAGCGTTGATATGTCAGATACGCAGTATTTT.

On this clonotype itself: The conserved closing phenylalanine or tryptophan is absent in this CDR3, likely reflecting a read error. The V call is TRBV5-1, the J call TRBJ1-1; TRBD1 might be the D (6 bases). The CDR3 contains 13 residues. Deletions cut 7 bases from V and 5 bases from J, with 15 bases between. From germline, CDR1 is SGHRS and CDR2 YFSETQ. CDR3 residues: CASSRGEMTEAFL. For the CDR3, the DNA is TGCGCCAGCTCGAGGGGGGAGATGACTGAAGCTTTCCTT.

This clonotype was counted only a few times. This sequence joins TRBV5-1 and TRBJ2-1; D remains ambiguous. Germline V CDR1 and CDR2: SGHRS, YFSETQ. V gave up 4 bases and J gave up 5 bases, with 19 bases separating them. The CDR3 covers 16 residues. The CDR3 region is CASSPYSQERDNEQFF. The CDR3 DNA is TGCGCCAGCAGCCCATATTCGCAGGAAAGGGACAATGAGCAGTTCTTC.

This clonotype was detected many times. The CDR3 sequence is CASSQGEAGAYEQYF. DNA for the CDR3: TGCGCCAGCAGCCAAGGAGAGGCAGGGGCCTACGAGCAGTACTTC. The rearrangement links TRBV4-3 to TRBJ2-7; maybe TRBD1 (6 bases). The V gene's germline CDR1 is LGHNA and CDR2 YSLEER. The CDR3 is 15 residues long. V dropped 1 base and J dropped 2 bases, with 12 bases sitting between them.

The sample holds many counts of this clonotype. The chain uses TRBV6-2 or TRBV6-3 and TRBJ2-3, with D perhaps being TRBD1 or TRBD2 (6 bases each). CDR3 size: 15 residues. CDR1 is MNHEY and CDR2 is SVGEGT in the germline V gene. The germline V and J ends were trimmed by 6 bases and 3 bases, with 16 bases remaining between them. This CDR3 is CASSDWGAGTDTQYF. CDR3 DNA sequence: TGTGCCAGCAGCGACTGGGGGGCAGGGACAGATACGCAGTATTTT.

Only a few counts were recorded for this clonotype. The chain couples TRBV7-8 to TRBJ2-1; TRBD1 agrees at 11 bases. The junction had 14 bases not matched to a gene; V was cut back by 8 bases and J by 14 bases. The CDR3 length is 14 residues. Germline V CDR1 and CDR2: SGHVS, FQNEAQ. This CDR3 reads CASSGQGAKDAEFF. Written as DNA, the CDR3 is TGTGCCAGCTCAGGACAGGGGGCTAAAGATGCTGAGTTCTTC.

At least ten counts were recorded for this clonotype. The CDR3 sequence: CSAEKSGGKNTIYF. The CDR3 DNA follows: TGCAGCGCCGAAAAGTCAGGGGGCAAAAACACCATATATTTT. The chain uses TRBV29-1 and TRBJ1-3; 8 nucleotides agree with TRBD1. The J segment lost 6 bases and the V segment lost 7 bases, leaving 11 bases of the junction unmatched. CDR1 and CDR2 from the germline V gene are SQVTM and ANQGSEA. The CDR3 totals 14 residues. The whole variable domain, remainder taken from reference TRBV29-1 and TRBJ1-3, is SAVISQKPSRDICQRGTSLTIQCQVDSQVTMMFWYRQQPGQSLTLIATANQGSEATYESGFVIDKFPISRPNLTFSTLTVSNMSPEDSSIYLCSAEKSGGKNTIYFGEGSWLTVV.

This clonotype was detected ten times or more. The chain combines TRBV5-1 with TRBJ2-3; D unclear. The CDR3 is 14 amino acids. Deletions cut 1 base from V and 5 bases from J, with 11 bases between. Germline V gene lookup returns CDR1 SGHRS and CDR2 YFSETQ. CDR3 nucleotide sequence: TGCGCCAGCAGCTTGCTAGGTAGTCGAGATACGCAGTATTTT. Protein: CASSLLGSRDTQYF.

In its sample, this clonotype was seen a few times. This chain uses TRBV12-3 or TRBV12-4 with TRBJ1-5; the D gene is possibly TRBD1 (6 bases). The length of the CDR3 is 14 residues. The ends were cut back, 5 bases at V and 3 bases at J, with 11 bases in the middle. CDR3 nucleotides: TGTGCCAGCAGTGCTAGGGGGTACAATCAGCCCCAGCATTTT. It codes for CASSARGYNQPQHF.

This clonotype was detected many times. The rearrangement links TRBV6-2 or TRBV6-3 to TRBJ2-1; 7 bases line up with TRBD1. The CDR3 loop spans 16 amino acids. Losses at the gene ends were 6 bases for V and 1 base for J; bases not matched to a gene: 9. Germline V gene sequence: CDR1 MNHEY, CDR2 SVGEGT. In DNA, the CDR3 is TGTGCCAGCAGACCAGGGGGACAGAGGTCCTACAATGAGCAGTTCTTC. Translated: CASRPGGQRSYNEQFF.

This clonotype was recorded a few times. CDR3 loop: CASRGSGGHGYTF. CDR3 nucleotides: TGTGCCAGCAGGGGCTCAGGGGGCCATGGCTACACCTTC. This chain links TRBV27 with TRBJ1-2; TRBD1 agrees at 8 bases. Losses at the gene ends were 6 bases for V and 6 bases for J; bases not matched to a gene: 6. This CDR3 comprises 13 residues. Germline values: CDR1 MNHEY, CDR2 SMNVEV (reference sequence).

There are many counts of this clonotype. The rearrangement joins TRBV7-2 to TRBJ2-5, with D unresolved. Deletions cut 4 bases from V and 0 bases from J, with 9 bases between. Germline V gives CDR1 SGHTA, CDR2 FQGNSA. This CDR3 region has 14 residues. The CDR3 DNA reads TGTGCCAGCAGCTCGACCGCGTACCAAGAGACCCAGTACTTC. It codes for CASSSTAYQETQYF.

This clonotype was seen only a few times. The CDR3 DNA reads as TGTGCCAGTAGTGCTGACAGCTATCTTAACTATGGCTACACCTTC. It specifies CASSADSYLNYGYTF. The gene calls are TRBV19 and TRBJ1-2, with D tentatively TRBD1 (5 bases). Per the germline V gene, CDR1 is LNHDA and CDR2 is SQIVND (reference sequence). The length of the CDR3 is 15 residues. With 5 bases removed from V and 1 base from J, the gap between germline ends came to 14 bases.

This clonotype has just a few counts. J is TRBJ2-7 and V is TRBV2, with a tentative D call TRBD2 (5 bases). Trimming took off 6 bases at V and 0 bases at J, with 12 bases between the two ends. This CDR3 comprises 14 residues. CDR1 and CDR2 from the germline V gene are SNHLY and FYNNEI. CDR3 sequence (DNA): TGTGCCAGCAGCCTATTCCGGGACTCCTACGAGCAGTACTTC. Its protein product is CASSLFRDSYEQYF.

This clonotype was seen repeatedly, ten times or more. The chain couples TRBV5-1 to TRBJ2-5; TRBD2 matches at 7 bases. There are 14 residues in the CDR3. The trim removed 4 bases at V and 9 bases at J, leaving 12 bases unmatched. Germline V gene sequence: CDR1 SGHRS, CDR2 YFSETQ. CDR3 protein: CASSPETSLGAQYF. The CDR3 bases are TGCGCCAGCAGCCCAGAGACTAGCTTGGGGGCCCAGTACTTC.

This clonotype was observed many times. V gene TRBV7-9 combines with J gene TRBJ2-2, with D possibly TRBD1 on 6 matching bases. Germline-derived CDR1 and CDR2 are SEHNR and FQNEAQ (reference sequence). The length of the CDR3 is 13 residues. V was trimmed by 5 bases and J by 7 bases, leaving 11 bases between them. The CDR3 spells CASSEGGYGELFF. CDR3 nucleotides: TGTGCCAGCAGCGAAGGGGGTTACGGGGAGCTGTTTTTT.

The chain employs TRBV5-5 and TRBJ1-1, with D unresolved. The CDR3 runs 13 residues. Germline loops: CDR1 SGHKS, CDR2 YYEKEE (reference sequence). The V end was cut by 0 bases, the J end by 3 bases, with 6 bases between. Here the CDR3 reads CASSLAEHTEAFF. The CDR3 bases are TGTGCCAGCAGCTTGGCCGAGCACACTGAAGCTTTCTTT. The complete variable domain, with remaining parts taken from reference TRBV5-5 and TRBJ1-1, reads DAGVTQSPTHLIKTRGQQVTLRCSPISGHKSVSWYQQVLGQGPQFIFQYYEKEERGRGNFPDRFSARQFPNYSSELNVNALLLGDSALYLCASSLAEHTEAFFGQGTRLTVV.

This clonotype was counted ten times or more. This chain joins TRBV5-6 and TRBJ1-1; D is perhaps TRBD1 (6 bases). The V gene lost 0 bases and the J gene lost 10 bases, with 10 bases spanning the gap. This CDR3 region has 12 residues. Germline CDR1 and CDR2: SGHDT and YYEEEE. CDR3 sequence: CASSLVGGAAFF. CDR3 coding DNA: TGTGCCAGCAGCTTGGTTGGGGGGGCAGCTTTCTTT. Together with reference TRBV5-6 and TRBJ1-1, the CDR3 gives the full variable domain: DAGVTQSPTHLIKTRGQQVTLRCSPKSGHDTVSWYQQALGQGPQFIFQYYEEEERQRGNFPDRFSGHQFPNYSSELNVNALLLGDSALYLCASSLVGGAAFFGQGTRLTVV.

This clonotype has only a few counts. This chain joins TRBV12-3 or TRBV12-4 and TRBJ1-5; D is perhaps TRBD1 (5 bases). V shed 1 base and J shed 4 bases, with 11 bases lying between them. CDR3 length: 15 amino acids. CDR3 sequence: CASSLGGRGNQPQHF. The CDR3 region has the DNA TGTGCCAGCAGTTTAGGGGGGAGGGGAAATCAGCCCCAGCATTTT.

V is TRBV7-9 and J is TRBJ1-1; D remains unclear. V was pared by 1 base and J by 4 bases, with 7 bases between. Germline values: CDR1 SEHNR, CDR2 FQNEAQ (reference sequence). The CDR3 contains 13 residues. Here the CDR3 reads CASSLELGTEAFF. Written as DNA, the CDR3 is TGTGCCAGCAGCTTAGAGTTGGGCACTGAAGCTTTCTTT. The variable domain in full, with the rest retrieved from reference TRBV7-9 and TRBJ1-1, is DTGVSQNPRHKITKRGQNVTFRCDPISEHNRLYWYRQTLGQGPEFLTYFQNEAQLEKSRLLSDRFSAERPKGSFSTLEIQRTEQGDSAMYLCASSLELGTEAFFGQGTRLTVV.

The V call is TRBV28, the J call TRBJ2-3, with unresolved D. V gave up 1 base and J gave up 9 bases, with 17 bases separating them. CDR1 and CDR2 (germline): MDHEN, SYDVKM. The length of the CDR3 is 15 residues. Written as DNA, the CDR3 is TGTGCCAGCAGTTTATCCCCCCCCGGTGGTGGAACGCAGTATTTT. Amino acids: CASSLSPPGGGTQYF.

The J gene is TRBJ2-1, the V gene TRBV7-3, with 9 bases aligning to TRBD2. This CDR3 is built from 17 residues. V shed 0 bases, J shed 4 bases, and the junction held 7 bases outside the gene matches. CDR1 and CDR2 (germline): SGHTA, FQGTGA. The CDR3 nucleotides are TGTGCCAGCAGCTTAACGGGTGTTAGCGGGGGTTACAATGAGCAGTTCTTC. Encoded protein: CASSLTGVSGGYNEQFF.

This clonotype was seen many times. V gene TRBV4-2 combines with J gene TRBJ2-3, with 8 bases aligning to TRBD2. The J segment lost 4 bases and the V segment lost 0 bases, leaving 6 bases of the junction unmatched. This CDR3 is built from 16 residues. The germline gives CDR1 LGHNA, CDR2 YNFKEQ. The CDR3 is CASSQDMSGGADTQYF. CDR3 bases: TGTGCCAGCAGCCAAGATATGAGCGGGGGAGCAGATACGCAGTATTTT.

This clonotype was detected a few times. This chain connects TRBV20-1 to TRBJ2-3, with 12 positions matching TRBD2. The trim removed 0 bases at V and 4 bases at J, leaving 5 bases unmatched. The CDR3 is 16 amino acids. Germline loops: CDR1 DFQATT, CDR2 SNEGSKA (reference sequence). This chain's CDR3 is CSARDRLAGGADTQYF. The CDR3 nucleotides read TGCAGTGCTAGAGATCGGCTAGCGGGGGGGGCAGATACGCAGTATTTT.

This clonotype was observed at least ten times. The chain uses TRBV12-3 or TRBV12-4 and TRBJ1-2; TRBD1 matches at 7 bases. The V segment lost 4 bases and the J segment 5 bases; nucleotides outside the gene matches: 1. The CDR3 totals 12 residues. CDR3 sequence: CASSWTGYGYTF. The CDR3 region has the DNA TGTGCCAGCAGTTGGACAGGATATGGCTACACCTTC.

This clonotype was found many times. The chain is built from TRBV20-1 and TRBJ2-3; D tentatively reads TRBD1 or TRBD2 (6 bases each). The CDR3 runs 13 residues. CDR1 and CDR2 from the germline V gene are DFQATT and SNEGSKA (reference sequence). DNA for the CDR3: TGCAGAATCGGGGGCTCGAGCACAGATACGCAGTATTTT. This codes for CRIGGSSTDTQYF.

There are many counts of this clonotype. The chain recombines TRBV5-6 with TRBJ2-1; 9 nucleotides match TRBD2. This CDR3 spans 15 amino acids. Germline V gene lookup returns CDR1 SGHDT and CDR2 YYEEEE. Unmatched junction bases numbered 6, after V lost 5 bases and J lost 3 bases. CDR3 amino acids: CASRLAGVSYNEQFF. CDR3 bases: TGTGCCAGCAGGTTAGCGGGGGTTAGCTACAATGAGCAGTTCTTC.

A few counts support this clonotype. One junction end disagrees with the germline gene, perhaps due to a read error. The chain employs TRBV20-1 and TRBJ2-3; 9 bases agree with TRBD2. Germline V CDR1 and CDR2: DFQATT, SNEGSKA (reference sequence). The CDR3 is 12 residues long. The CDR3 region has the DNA TGCAGTGCTAGAGTTCATAGACTAGCGGAATTTTTT. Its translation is CSARVHRLAEFF.

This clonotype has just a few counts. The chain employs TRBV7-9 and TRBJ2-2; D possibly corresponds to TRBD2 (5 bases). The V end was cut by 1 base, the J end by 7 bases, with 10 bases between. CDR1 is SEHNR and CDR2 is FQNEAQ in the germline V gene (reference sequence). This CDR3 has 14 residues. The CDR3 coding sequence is TGTGCCAGCAGCTTAGGAGGGAATGGCGGGGAGCTGTTTTTT. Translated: CASSLGGNGGELFF.

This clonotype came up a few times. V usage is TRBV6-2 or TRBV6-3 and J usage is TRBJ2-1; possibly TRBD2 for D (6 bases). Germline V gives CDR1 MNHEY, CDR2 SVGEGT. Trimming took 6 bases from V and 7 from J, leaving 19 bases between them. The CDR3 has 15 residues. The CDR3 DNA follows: TGTGCCAGCAGCCCCCACAGACTTGCGGGGAATGAGCAGTTCTTC. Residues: CASSPHRLAGNEQFF.